These T cell receptor beta chains were read from a single sample in a study of shared clonotypes between healthy human individuals. Profiled with immunoSEQ multiplex PCR; TCRdb holds only in-frame clones, not every one. The repertoire consists of 2.5 million or so clones, with around 90% occurring once and the leading ten covering around 0.15%. The sequencing sample was made of naive CD4+ T cells sorted from blood. These receptors all come from a man younger than 35 in good health. Each CDR3 is given with its conserved first and last residue. A D gene is named only where the DNA matches it firmly. Clone size appears in some rows only: once, few, many, or a class for an expanded clone.

TRBD1	TRBV10-3	TRBJ1-5	.	TGTGCCATCAGTGAGGGGACAGGGGGCAATCAGCCCCAGCATTTT	CAISEGTGGNQPQHF
.	TRBV14	TRBJ2-2	.	TGTGCCAGCAGCCAAGTCCCCAGAGCCACCGGGGAGCTGTTTTTT	CASSQVPRATGELFF
.	TRBV2	TRBJ1-2	few	TGTGCCAGCAGTGAAGGGGGGTCTGGCTACACCTTC	CASSEGGSGYTF
.	TRBV18	TRBJ2-5	.	TGTGCCAGCTCACCCGAGGGAATTCAAGAGACCCAGTACTTC	CASSPEGIQETQYF
.	TRBV4-1	TRBJ2-7	.	TGCGCCAGCAGCCAAGATTTACTCTACGAGCAGTACTTC	CASSQDLLYEQYF
TRBD2	TRBV10-1	TRBJ2-7	.	TGCGCCAGCAGTCCCTGGGAGGGAGACCCCTACGAGCAGTACTTC	CASSPWEGDPYEQYF
TRBD2	TRBV19	TRBJ2-1	.	TGTGCCAGTGCCGGACTAGCGGGGGGACGAGATGAGCAGTTCTTC	CASAGLAGGRDEQFF
TRBD2	TRBV30	TRBJ2-2	once	TGTGCCTGGGGGACTAGCGGGAGGAGCACCGGGGAGCTGTTTTTT	CAWGTSGRSTGELFF
TRBD2	TRBV5-1	TRBJ2-5	.	TGCGCCAGCAGCTTGGGGACTAGCGGGGGGGCTTTGGAGACCCAGTACTTC	CASSLGTSGGALETQYF
TRBD1	TRBV2	TRBJ1-6	.	TGTGCCAGCCCCGGTTCACAGGGGCTAGGGTCACCCCTCCACTTT	CASPGSQGLGSPLHF
.	TRBV19	TRBJ2-6	.	TGTGCCAGTTCCCGGGACTCTTCTGGGGCCAACGTCCTGACTTTC	CASSRDSSGANVLTF
TRBD1	TRBV4-1	TRBJ1-2	.	TGCGCCAGCAGCCGATGGACAGGCGGAACGGGCTACACCTTC	CASSRWTGGTGYTF
.	TRBV5-1	TRBJ1-2	.	TGCGCCAGCAGCTTAGGAGGGGACTATGGCTACACCTTC	CASSLGGDYGYTF
.	TRBV2	TRBJ1-3	.	TGTGCCAGCAGGGAGGGGACGGGTGGAAACACCATATATTTT	CASREGTGGNTIYF
.	TRBV30	TRBJ1-3	.	TGTGCCTGGCGGGGCCTACCTGGAAACACCATATATTTT	CAWRGLPGNTIYF
.	TRBV10-3	TRBJ2-7	.	TGTGCCATCAGTGACTACCCCCAGGGATCCGCCTACGAGCAGTACTTC	CAISDYPQGSAYEQYF
.	TRBV11-2	TRBJ2-3	.	TGTGCCAGCAGCTTTGGGGCAGCGAACACAGATACGCAGTATTTT	CASSFGAANTDTQYF
TRBD1	TRBV27	TRBJ1-1	.	TGTGCCAGCAGTTTATTGGGAGACAGGGTAAACACTGAAGCTTTCTTT	CASSLLGDRVNTEAFF
TRBD2	TRBV6-6	TRBJ2-7	.	TGTGCCAGCAGCTCCCCAGGGCGGGGGGGACTCTACGAGCAGTACTTC	CASSSPGRGGLYEQYF
.	TRBV21-1	TRBJ2-7	once	TGTGCCAGCAGCAAAGGCAAAGGGGACGACATCTACGAGCAGTACTTC	CASSKGKGDDIYEQYF
.	TRBV2	TRBJ2-4	.	TGTGCCAGCAGTGCAGGTGGGGACATTCAGTACTTC	CASSAGGDIQYF
.	TRBV29-1	TRBJ1-2	.	TGCAGCGTCCAGACCCCAGGCGAATACTATGGCTACACCTTC	CSVQTPGEYYGYTF
.	TRBV7-9	TRBJ2-7	once	TGTGCCAGCAGTCACCCGGGTGGGGGGCAGTACTTC	CASSHPGGGQYF
TRBD2	TRBV29-1	TRBJ2-1	.	TGCAGCGTTCTTCTCGGACTAGCGGGGTTAAATGAGCAGTTCTTC	CSVLLGLAGLNEQFF
TRBD1	TRBV7-2	TRBJ1-5	.	TGTGCCAGCAGCACGCCGGGACAGGGGAATCAGCCCCAGCATTTT	CASSTPGQGNQPQHF
TRBD1	TRBV18	TRBJ2-3	.	TGTGCCAGCTCACCCGGGACAGTCACAGATACGCAGTATTTT	CASSPGTVTDTQYF
.	TRBV7-2	TRBJ2-7	.	TGTGCCAGCAGCTTAGTAAGTGGCGGAGGTTTCTACGAGCAGTACTTC	CASSLVSGGGFYEQYF
.	TRBV10-1	TRBJ1-5	.	TGCGCCAGCAGTGAGGGACCCCGAACTCAGCCCCAGCATTTT	CASSEGPRTQPQHF
.	TRBV6-1	TRBJ1-2	.	TGTGCCAGCGTAACCGGGCCAGGGTATGGCTACACCTTC	CASVTGPGYGYTF
.	TRBV30	TRBJ2-7	.	TGTGCCTGGAGTGTTGGAGGACAGTCCTACGAGCAGTACTTC	CAWSVGGQSYEQYF
TRBD2	TRBV7-2	TRBJ2-3	once	TGTGCCAGCAGTCAATCGGGACTAGCGGGAGCAGATACGCAGTATTTT	CASSQSGLAGADTQYF
.	TRBV5-4	TRBJ1-3	.	TGTGCCAGCAGCCGGGTGGAGGGAAACACCATATATTTT	CASSRVEGNTIYF
.	TRBV10-3	TRBJ2-2	.	TGTGCCATCAATGCCGAGGCTGCGAACACCGGGGAGCTGTTTTTT	CAINAEAANTGELFF
.	TRBV28	TRBJ1-4	once	TGTGCCAGCAACTCAGTTCCCCCTAATGAAAAACTGTTTTTT	CASNSVPPNEKLFF
TRBD1	TRBV5-1	TRBJ2-3	.	TGCGCCAGCAGCTTGGTGTCACAGGGGCCGGATACGCAGTATTTT	CASSLVSQGPDTQYF
.	TRBV6-5	TRBJ1-6	.	TGTGCCAGCAGAAAAACAGTCACCTATAATTCACCCCTCCACTTT	CASRKTVTYNSPLHF
.	TRBV30	TRBJ2-7	.	TGTGCCTGGAGATCGGGGACCTACTACGAGCAGTACTTC	CAWRSGTYYEQYF
.	TRBV10-3	TRBJ1-6	few	TGTGCCATCAAAACGGGCGGCAATTCACCCCTCCACTTT	CAIKTGGNSPLHF
TRBD2	TRBV18	TRBJ2-1	.	TGTGCCAGCTCACCGGGGCGGGAGAGGAACAATGAGCAGTTCTTC	CASSPGRERNNEQFF